The following is a T cell receptor beta chain sequence with its context. Its target is not known. These data come from a study of memory CD4+ T cells and cytomegalovirus serostatus. Study summary: This sample comes from healthy Belgian adults, about nine CMV seropositive, 24 seronegative. Findings and limits, study-wide: About 40% of the roughly 150 known CMV-associated TCRbeta sequences appeared in CD4+ memory.

The sort gate was single viable CD3+CD4+CD8-CD45RO+ cells for memory CD4+ T cells. CD4+ T cells were isolated by positive magnetic selection. Libraries were prepared by immunoSEQ multiplex PCR; TCRdb keeps only in-frame clonotypes and omits some of them. The data hold tens of thousands of clones, with roughly 78% observed a single time. The CDR3 has 14 amino acids. V was pared by 1 base and J by 6 bases, with 9 bases between. The germline V gene has CDR1 MGHRA and CDR2 YSYEKL. The chain has TRBV4-1 and TRBJ2-2; D remains unclear. This TCR was recovered from an adult in good health and CMV-seropositive. Sequencing was carried out using memory CD4+ T cells from blood. Here the CDR3 DNA reads TGCGCCAGCAGCCAAGTTAAGGACGCCGGGGAGCTGTTTTTT. It is translated as CASSQVKDAGELFF.